The 17 T cell receptor beta chains presented below share a single source sample, sequenced in a study of T-cell reconstitution after alpha-beta-depleted transplantation in children. The TCRbeta library incorporated unique molecular identifiers. TCRdb re-derived calls from the PCR reads in MiXCR, one entry per CDR3 protein. The sample yields approximately 400,000 distinct CDR3 sequences, 11% seen once. The sample was PBMCs from the stem cell graft donor, taken from the stem cell graft. The source is a human donor who donated a stem cell graft to a child with acute myeloid leukemia.

This clonotype was observed a few times. This chain links TRBV20-1 with TRBJ1-1; 8 bases align to TRBD1. CDR1 DFQATT and CDR2 SNEGSKA come from the germline V gene (reference sequence). J was trimmed by 4 bases and V by 3 bases; bases with no gene match: 7. The CDR3 spans 14 residues. The CDR3 DNA reads as TGCAGTGCTAGTCCTTCCGACAGGGGCACTGAAGCTTTCTTT. Amino acids: CSASPSDRGTEAFF.

This clonotype has a count of ten or more. The chain has TRBV12-3 or TRBV12-4 and TRBJ1-1, with no clear D. The CDR3 is 12 amino acids. With 7 bases removed from V and 3 bases from J, the gap between germline ends came to 9 bases. CDR3 protein: CASTDLDTEAFF. In nucleotides, the CDR3 is TGTGCCAGCACTGACCTTGACACTGAAGCTTTCTTT.

The chain joins TRBV20-1 to TRBJ2-5; TRBD2 aligns across 10 bases. V shed 0 bases, J shed 4 bases, and the junction held 8 bases outside the gene matches. CDR3 length equals 16 residues. CDR1 and CDR2 from the germline V gene are DFQATT and SNEGSKA (reference sequence). CDR3 DNA sequence: TGCAGTGCTAGAGATTCGGGACTAGCGATCCCAGAGACCCAGTACTTC. Translated, it gives CSARDSGLAIPETQYF.

The table lists this clonotype with many counts. The chain employs TRBV20-1 and TRBJ1-1; TRBD1 is a possible D gene (6 bases). The germline CDR1 and CDR2 sequences are DFQATT and SNEGSKA (reference sequence). The CDR3 has 15 residues. The V end lost 1 base, the J end lost 1 base, and 13 bases lay between the germline ends. The CDR3 sequence: CSARAYREPNTEAFF. In DNA, the CDR3 is TGCAGTGCTAGAGCCTACAGGGAACCGAACACTGAAGCTTTCTTT.

Many counts were recorded for this clonotype. The V and J genes are TRBV6-1 and TRBJ2-3; D unclear. The CDR3 has 11 residues. Germline CDR1 reads MNHNS; CDR2 reads SASEGT. V was trimmed by 5 bases and J by 3 bases, leaving 3 bases between them. In nucleotides, the CDR3 is TGTGCCAGCAGTCAAACAGATACGCAGTATTTT. It translates to CASSQTDTQYF.

This clonotype came up a few times. The chain carries TRBV29-1 and TRBJ2-1; 13 bases match TRBD2. This CDR3 contains 13 residues. V was clipped by 6 bases and J by 16 bases; unmatched bases: 12. Germline V gene sequence: CDR1 SQVTM, CDR2 ANQGSEA. The CDR3 DNA sequence: TGCAGCGTCTCTGGGACTAGCGGGACCCAATCCTTCTTC. Translating gives CSVSGTSGTQSFF.

In its sample, this clonotype was seen a few times. The genes are TRBV20-1 and TRBJ2-1; 8 positions agree with TRBD1. The V segment lost 1 base and the J segment 0 bases; nucleotides outside the gene matches: 11. The length of the CDR3 is 18 residues. Per germline, CDR1 DFQATT and CDR2 SNEGSKA (reference sequence). The CDR3 nucleotides are TGCAGTGCTAGAGCCGGGGTTACAGGGGGTCGCTCCTACAATGAGCAGTTCTTC. Encoded protein: CSARAGVTGGRSYNEQFF.

The chain has TRBV6-5 and TRBJ2-7; 7 bases are a match to TRBD1. Trimming removed 4 bases from V and 6 bases from J; junction bases left unmatched: 12. CDR1 is MNHEY and CDR2 is SVGAGI in the germline V gene. CDR3 length: 15 amino acids. In DNA form, the CDR3 reads TGTGCCAGCAGTTCCACCGGGACAGCTTCCGCCGAGCAGTACGTC. This translates into CASSSTGTASAEQYV.

This clonotype showed up many times. Sequence at one end of the junction differs from germline and may be a read error. V usage is TRBV12-3 or TRBV12-4 and J usage is TRBJ2-1; no clear D gene. This CDR3 is 11 amino acids long. The CDR3 is CASSLVNEQFF. DNA for the CDR3: TGCGCCAGCAGCTTGGTAAATGAGCAGTTCTTC.

This clonotype showed up just a few times. This rearrangement joins TRBV12-3 or TRBV12-4 to TRBJ1-2; D perhaps matches TRBD1 (6 bases). This CDR3 is built from 13 residues. Trimming left V 1 base short and J 5 bases short, with 8 bases between. CDR3 sequence (DNA): TGTGCCAGCAGTTTAGGACAGGAATATGGCTACACCTTC. This gives the protein CASSLGQEYGYTF.

This clonotype was seen only a few times. This chain connects TRBV12-3 or TRBV12-4 to TRBJ2-4, with 9 bases that match TRBD2. This CDR3 region has 15 residues. The junction had 8 bases not matched to a gene; V was cut back by 6 bases and J by 5 bases. The CDR3 nucleotides are TGTGCCAGCAGCCCTGGGACTAGCAGGGAAAACATTCAGTACTTC. Translation gives CASSPGTSRENIQYF.

This clonotype was detected a few times. The chain recombines TRBV5-1 with TRBJ1-1, with D hard to call. The V end lost 4 bases, the J end lost 4 bases, and 17 bases lay between the germline ends. Germline V gene data show CDR1 as SGHRS and CDR2 as YFSETQ. The CDR3 length is 15 residues. The CDR3 loop is CASSKDHSSSTEAFF. In DNA, the CDR3 is TGCGCCAGCAGCAAAGACCATTCCAGCTCCACTGAAGCTTTCTTT.

This chain links TRBV18 with TRBJ2-5; possible D gene TRBD2, 5 bases. Germline CDR1 and CDR2: KGHSH and LQKENI. The CDR3 spans 13 residues. V was trimmed by 3 bases and J by 5 bases, leaving 10 bases between them. The CDR3 region is CASSPRPGETQYF. The CDR3 DNA sequence: TGTGCCAGCTCACCTAGGCCGGGGGAGACCCAGTACTTC.

V is TRBV9 and J is TRBJ2-1, with 9 bases aligning to TRBD2. The germline V gene encodes CDR1 SGDLS and CDR2 YYNGEE. The CDR3 contains 14 residues. The V gene end was trimmed by 2 bases and the J gene end by 6 bases; junction bases not matched to a gene: 3. CDR3 DNA sequence: TGTGCCAGCAGCGTCGGCGGGGGGGCCAATGAGCAGTTCTTC. Protein: CASSVGGGANEQFF.

The V gene is TRBV20-1, the J gene TRBJ1-6; TRBD1 might be the D (6 bases). CDR3 length: 14 amino acids. The V gene lost 5 bases and the J gene lost 9 bases, with 17 bases spanning the gap. Germline CDR1 is DFQATT and CDR2 is SNEGSKA (reference sequence). The CDR3 bases are TGCAGTGCTCCTGACAGGAAAGGAAGTTCACCCCTCCACTTT. Protein product: CSAPDRKGSSPLHF.

The gene calls are TRBV12-3 or TRBV12-4 and TRBJ2-7; 7 nucleotides align to TRBD2. This CDR3 contains 15 residues. The ends lost 7 bases at V and 3 bases at J; junction bases unmatched: 12. The CDR3: CASKFAAGVYYEQYF. DNA for the CDR3: TGTGCCAGCAAGTTCGCTGCGGGAGTATACTACGAGCAGTACTTC.

V and J are TRBV18 and TRBJ2-3, with D unresolved. V was cut by 3 bases and J by 5 bases, with 9 bases left in between. This CDR3 comprises 13 residues. CDR1 is KGHSH and CDR2 is LQKENI in the germline V gene. This CDR3 reads CASSPQSKDTQYF. The CDR3 DNA sequence: TGTGCCAGCTCACCGCAATCCAAAGATACGCAGTATTTT. The full variable domain, rest sourced from reference TRBV18 and TRBJ2-3, is NAGVMQNPRHLVRRRGQEARLRCSPMKGHSHVYWYRQLPEEGLKFMVYLQKENIIDESGMPKERFSAEFPKEGPSILRIQQVVRGDSAAYFCASSPQSKDTQYFGPGTRLTVL.